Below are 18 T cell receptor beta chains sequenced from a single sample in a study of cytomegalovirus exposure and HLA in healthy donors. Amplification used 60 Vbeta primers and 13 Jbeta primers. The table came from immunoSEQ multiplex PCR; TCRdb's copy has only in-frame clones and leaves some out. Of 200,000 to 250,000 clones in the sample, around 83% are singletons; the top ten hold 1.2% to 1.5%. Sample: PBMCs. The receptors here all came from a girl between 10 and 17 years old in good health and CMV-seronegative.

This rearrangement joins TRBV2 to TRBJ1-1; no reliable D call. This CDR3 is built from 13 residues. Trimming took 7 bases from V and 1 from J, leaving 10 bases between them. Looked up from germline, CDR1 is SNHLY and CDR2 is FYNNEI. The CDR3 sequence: CASTGDGNTEAFF. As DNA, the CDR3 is TGTGCCAGCACCGGAGACGGGAACACTGAAGCTTTCTTT.

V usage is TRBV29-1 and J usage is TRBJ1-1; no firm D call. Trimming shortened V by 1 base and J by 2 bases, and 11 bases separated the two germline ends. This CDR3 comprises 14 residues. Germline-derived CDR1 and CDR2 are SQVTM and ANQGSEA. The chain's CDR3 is CSVEGSQRNTEAFF. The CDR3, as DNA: TGCAGCGTTGAAGGGAGCCAAAGAAACACTGAAGCTTTCTTT.

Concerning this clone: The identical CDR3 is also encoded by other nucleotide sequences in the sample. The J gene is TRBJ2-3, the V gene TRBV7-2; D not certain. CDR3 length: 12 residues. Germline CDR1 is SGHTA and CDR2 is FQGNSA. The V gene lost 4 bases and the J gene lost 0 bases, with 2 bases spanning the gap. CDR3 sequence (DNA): TGTGCCAGCAGCTCTAGCACAGATACGCAGTATTTT. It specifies CASSSSTDTQYF. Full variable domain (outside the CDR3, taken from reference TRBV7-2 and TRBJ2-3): GAGVSQSPSNKVTEKGKDVELRCDPISGHTALYWYRQSLGQGLEFLIYFQGNSAPDKSGLPSDRFSAERTGGSVSTLTIQRTQQEDSAVYLCASSSSTDTQYFGPGTRLTVL.

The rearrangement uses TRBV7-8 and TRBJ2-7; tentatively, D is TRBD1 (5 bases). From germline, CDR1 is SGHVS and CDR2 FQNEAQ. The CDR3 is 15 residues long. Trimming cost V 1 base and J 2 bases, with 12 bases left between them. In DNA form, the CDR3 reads TGTGCCAGCAGCTTAGAACGACACAGGACCTACGAGCAGTACTTC. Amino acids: CASSLERHRTYEQYF.

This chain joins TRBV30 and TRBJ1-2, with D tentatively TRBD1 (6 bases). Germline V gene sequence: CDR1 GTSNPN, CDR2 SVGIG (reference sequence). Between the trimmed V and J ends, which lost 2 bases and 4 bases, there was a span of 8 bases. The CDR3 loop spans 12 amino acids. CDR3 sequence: CAWSRGGYGYTF. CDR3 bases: TGTGCCTGGAGTAGAGGGGGCTATGGCTACACCTTC. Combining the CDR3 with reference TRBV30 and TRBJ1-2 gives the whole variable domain SQTIHQWPATLVQPVGSPLSLECTVEGTSNPNLYWYRQAAGRGLQLLFYSVGIGQISSEVPQNLSASRPQDRQFILSSKKLLLSDSGFYLCAWSRGGYGYTFGSGTRLTVV.

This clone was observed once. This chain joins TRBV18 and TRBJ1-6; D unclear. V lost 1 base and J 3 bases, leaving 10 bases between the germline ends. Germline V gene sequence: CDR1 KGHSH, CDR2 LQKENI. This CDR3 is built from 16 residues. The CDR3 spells CASSPLGRGYNSPLHF. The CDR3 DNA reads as TGTGCCAGCTCACCACTCGGCCGGGGCTATAATTCACCCCTCCACTTT.

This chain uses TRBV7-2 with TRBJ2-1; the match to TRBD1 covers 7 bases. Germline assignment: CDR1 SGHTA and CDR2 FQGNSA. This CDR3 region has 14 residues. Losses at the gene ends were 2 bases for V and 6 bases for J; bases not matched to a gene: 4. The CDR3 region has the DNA TGTGCCAGCAGCTTAACCAGGGGGATCAATGAGCAGTTCTTC. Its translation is CASSLTRGINEQFF.

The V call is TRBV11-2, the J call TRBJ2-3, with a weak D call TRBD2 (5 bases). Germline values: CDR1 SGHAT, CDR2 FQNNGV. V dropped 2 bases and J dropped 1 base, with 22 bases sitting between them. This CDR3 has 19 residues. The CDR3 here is CASSLTTTGLPVGTDTQYF. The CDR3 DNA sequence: TGTGCCAGCAGCTTAACCACTACCGGACTCCCGGTGGGCACAGATACGCAGTATTTT.

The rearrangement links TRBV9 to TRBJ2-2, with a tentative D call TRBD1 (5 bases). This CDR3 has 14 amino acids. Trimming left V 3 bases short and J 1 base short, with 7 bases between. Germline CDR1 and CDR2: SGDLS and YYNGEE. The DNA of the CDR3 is TGTGCCAGCAGCGCAACAGGGAACACCGGGGAGCTGTTTTTT. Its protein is CASSATGNTGELFF.

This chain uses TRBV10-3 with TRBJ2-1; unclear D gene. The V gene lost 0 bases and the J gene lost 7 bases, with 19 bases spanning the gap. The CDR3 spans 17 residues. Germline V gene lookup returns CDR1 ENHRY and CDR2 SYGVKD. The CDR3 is CAISESLYEISGNEQFF. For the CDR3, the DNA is TGTGCCATCAGTGAGTCGTTATACGAGATTTCGGGTAATGAGCAGTTCTTC.

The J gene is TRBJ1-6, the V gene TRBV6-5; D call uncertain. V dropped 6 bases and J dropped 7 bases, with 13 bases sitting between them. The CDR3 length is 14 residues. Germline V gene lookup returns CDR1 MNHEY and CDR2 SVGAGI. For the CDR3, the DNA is TGTGCCAGCAGGACGCCTGCTAGAAATTCACCCCTCCACTTT. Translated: CASRTPARNSPLHF.

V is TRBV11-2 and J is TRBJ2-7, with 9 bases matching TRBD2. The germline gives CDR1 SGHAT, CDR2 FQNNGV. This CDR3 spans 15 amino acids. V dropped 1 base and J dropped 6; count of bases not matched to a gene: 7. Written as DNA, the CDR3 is TGTGCCAGCAGCTTAGTTGGACTAGCGACTCGCGAGCAGTACTTC. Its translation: CASSLVGLATREQYF.

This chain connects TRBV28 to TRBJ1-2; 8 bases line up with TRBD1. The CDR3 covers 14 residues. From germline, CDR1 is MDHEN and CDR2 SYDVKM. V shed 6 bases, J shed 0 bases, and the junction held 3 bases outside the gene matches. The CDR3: CASRRDRTNYGYTF. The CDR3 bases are TGTGCCAGCAGGCGGGACAGGACTAACTATGGCTACACCTTC.

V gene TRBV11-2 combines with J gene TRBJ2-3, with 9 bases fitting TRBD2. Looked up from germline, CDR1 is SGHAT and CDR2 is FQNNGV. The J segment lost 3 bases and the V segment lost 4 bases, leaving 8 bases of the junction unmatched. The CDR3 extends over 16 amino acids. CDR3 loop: CASSSFAGGRTDTQYF. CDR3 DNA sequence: TGTGCCAGCAGCTCGTTCGCGGGAGGGCGGACAGATACGCAGTATTTT. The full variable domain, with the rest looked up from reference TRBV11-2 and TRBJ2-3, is EAGVAQSPRYKIIEKRQSVAFWCNPISGHATLYWYQQILGQGPKLLIQFQNNGVVDDSQLPKDRFSAERLKGVDSTLKIQPAKLEDSAVYLCASSSFAGGRTDTQYFGPGTRLTVL.

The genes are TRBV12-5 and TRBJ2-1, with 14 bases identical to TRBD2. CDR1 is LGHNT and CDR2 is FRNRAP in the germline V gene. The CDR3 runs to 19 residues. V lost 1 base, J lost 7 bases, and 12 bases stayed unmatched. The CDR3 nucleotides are TGTGCTAGTGGTTTGGGAGGGGCGCCGGGACTAGCGGGAGTAAATGAGCAGTTCTTC. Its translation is CASGLGGAPGLAGVNEQFF.

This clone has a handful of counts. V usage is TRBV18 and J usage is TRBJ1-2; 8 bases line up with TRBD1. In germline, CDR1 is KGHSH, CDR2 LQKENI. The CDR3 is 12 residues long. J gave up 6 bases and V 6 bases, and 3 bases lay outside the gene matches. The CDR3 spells CASSGTGNGYTF. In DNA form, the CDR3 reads TGTGCCAGCTCTGGGACAGGAAATGGCTACACCTTC.

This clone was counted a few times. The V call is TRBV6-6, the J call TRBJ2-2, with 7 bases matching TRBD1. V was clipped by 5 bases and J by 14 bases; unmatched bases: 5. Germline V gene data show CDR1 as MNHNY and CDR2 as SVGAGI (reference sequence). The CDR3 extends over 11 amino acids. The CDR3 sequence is CASSEDRTLFF. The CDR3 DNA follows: TGTGCCAGCAGTGAGGACAGGACCCTGTTTTTT.

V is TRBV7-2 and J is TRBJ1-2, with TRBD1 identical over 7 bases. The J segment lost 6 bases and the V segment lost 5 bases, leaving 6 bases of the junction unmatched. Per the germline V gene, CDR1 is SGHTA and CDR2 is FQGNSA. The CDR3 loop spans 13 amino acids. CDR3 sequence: CASSPDRFNGYTF. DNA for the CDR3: TGTGCCAGCAGCCCGGACAGGTTCAATGGCTACACCTTC.